This TCR beta chain was documented in a study of cytomegalovirus exposure and HLA in healthy donors. Points from the study as a whole: Based on reports, TCR beta sequences accurately predicted HLA-A and HLA-B alleles for most subjects. A link between a missense DCLRE1C variant and TCR beta V- and J-gene trimming emerged from a later analysis. Among the sequence variants, a highly shared cluster was likely an artifact of sequencing. Altogether, 170 or so TCR beta chains were recorded as cytomegalovirus-associated.

Points on this clone: Its cognate antigen is unknown.

A multiplex PCR was run with 60 Vbeta primers and 13 Jbeta primers. Profiling relied on immunoSEQ multiplex PCR, and the TCRdb table lists in-frame clones only, not all of them. The specimen's table records 90,000 to 150,000 clones. The TCR was taken from a young man in good health and CMV-seronegative. Source material: PBMCs.

CDR3 bases: TGTGCCAGCAGGAGGGAGAACACCGGGGAGCTGTTTTTT. Translating it yields CASRRENTGELFF. The chain couples TRBV6-1 to TRBJ2-2; the D gene is possibly TRBD2 (5 bases). CDR1 MNHNS and CDR2 SASEGT come from the germline V gene. The CDR3 runs 13 residues. Trimming stripped 6 bases from V and 1 base from J, with 6 bases between.